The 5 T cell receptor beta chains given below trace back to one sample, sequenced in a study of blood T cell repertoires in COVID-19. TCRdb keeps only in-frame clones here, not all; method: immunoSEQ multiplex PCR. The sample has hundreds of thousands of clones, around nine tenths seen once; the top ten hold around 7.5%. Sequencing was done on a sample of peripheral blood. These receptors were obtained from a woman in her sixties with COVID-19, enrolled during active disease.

The CDR3 DNA sequence: TGTGCCACCCTGACAGGGGGTAACTATGGCTACACCTTC. It specifies CATLTGGNYGYTF. This chain joins TRBV21-1 and TRBJ1-2; the listed D gene, TRBD1, was not tested against the DNA. TRBV21-1 is a recognized pseudogene. The CDR3 loop spans 13 amino acids.

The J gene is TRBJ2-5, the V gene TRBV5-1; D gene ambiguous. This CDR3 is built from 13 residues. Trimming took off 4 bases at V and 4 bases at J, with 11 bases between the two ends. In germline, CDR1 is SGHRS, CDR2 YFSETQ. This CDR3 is CASSIYGGETQYF. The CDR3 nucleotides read TGCGCCAGCAGCATCTACGGTGGAGAGACCCAGTACTTC.

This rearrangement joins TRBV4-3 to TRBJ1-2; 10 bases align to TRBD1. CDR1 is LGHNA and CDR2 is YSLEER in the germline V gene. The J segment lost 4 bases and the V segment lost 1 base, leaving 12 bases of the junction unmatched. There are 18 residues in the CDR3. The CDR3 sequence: CASSQVPPTGGFIYGYTF. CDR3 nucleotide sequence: TGCGCCAGCAGCCAAGTTCCCCCGACAGGGGGCTTTATCTATGGCTACACCTTC.

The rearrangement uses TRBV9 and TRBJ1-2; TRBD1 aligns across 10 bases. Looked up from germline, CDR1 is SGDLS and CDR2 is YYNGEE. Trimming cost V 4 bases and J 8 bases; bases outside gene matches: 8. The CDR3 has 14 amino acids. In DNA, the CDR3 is TGTGCCAGCAGCAAGGGGACAGGGGCAGAGGGCTACACCTTC. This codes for CASSKGTGAEGYTF.

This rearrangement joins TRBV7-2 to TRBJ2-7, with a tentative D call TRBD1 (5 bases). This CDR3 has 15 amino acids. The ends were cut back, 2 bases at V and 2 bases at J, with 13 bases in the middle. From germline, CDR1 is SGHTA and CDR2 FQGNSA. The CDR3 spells CASSLFPLGPYEQYF. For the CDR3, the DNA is TGTGCCAGCAGCTTATTCCCCCTGGGGCCCTACGAGCAGTACTTC.